This TCR beta chain was found in a study of blood T cell repertoires in COVID-19. Sequenced by immunoSEQ multiplex PCR; TCRdb stores in-frame clones only, minus some. The repertoire holds more than 200,000 clones, approximately 90% seen once, with under 3.5% in the top ten. This clone was seen just once. V lost 2 bases, J lost 3 bases, and 11 bases lay in between. The length of the CDR3 is 14 residues. The V gene's germline CDR1 is ENHRY and CDR2 SYGVKD. The receptor's source is a man younger than 45 with COVID-19, enrolled during active disease. The V and J genes are TRBV10-3 and TRBJ2-7; perhaps TRBD1 as D (6 bases). Material for sequencing was peripheral blood. The CDR3 spells CAISEMGTLYEQYF. CDR3 DNA sequence: TGTGCCATCAGTGAGATGGGGACACTCTACGAGCAGTACTTC.